This T cell receptor beta chain was documented in a study of post-analysis software for immune sequencing data. Across the study: Multiple sclerosis in the patients followed relapsing-remitting, secondary progressive and progressive-relapsing courses.

Looked up from germline, CDR1 is SGHAT and CDR2 is FQNNGV. This CDR3 region has 14 residues. V lost 2 bases, J lost 2 bases, and 8 bases lay in between. This clonotype was detected only a few times. What it binds is not known. Unique-molecular-identifier-tagged TCR beta cDNA libraries were used. Researchers reported approximately 500,000 cDNA molecules coming from roughly 1 to 10 million T cells. Each CDR3 protein gets one entry after TCRdb re-called the PCR reads with MiXCR. The table includes fewer than 550,000 distinct CDR3 sequences, less than 40% detected once. Study findings and constraints: TRBV5-6, TRBV5-1 and TRBV20-1 belonged to a set of roughly 5 TRBV segments that were more frequent in patients than controls. Batch-matched samples strongly co-clustered by F measure. Significantly decreased normalized Chao1 diversity was recorded for multiple sclerosis patients relative to controls.

The sample was blood. The genes are TRBV11-2 and TRBJ2-3, with D perhaps TRBD1 or TRBD2 (5 bases each). The receptor comes from a girl aged 2 to 17 with multiple sclerosis. The CDR3 DNA is TGTGCCAGCAGCTTACGGGGCCACACAGATACGCAGTATTTT. Translation: CASSLRGHTDTQYF.